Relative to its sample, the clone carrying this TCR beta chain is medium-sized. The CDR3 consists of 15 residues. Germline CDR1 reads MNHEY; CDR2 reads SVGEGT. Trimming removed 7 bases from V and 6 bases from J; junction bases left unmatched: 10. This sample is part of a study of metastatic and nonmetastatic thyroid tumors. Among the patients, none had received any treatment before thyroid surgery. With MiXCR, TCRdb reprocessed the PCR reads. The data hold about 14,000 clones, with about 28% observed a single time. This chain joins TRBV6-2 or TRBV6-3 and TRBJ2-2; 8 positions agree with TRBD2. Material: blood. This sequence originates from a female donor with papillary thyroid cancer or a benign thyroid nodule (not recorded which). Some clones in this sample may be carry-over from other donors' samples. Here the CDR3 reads CASTLSGGAAGELFF. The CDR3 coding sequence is TGTGCCAGCACCCTCTCCGGGGGGGCTGCCGGGGAGCTGTTTTTT.